The clone carrying this T cell receptor beta chain turned up a few times. Its antigen is as yet unknown. The entry originates in a study of blood T cell dynamics during melanoma immunotherapy. Study-wide results and limits: PBMC repertoires of eventual disease-control patients split at W3 into clonality or diversity gains.

Each bulk PBMC sample had roughly 350 ng DNA loaded. Assay used: immunoSEQ multiplex PCR; TCRdb lists only in-frame clones, some missing. Among more than 13,000 clones, 86% were seen once, and the ten largest hold 5.3%. Time point noted: week 3, after first cycle of checkpoint inhibitor. Blood was drawn before treatment and at week 3 after checkpoint blockade. Disease control meant complete response, partial response or stable disease at 12 weeks. The CDR3 covers 14 residues. Germline assignment: CDR1 MDHEN and CDR2 SYDVKM. Trimming took 3 bases from V and 4 from J, leaving 12 bases between them. This TCR was recovered from a human donor with melanoma. Sequences were derived from blood, sampled from a patient treated with checkpoint blockade. The rearrangement joins TRBV28 to TRBJ1-1, with unresolved D. The CDR3 DNA follows: TGTGCCAGCAGTTTTAGTGGAAGGGCCACTGAAGCTTTCTTT. This sequence encodes CASSFSGRATEAFF.